The T cell receptor (beta chain) described here comes from a study of CDR3 diversity in severe acne. In TCRdb, the PCR reads were re-called with MiXCR into one record per CDR3 protein. The data show approximately 79,000 distinct CDR3 sequences, about 52% seen once. Germline assignment: CDR1 SGDLS and CDR2 YYNGEE. The CDR3 length is 14 residues. The V and J ends lost 3 bases and 3 bases respectively, with 7 bases between them. The source of this sequence is a male donor in good health, serving as a control. What was sequenced was blood. This chain connects TRBV9 to TRBJ2-6; tentative D call: TRBD1 (6 bases). This CDR3 is CASSDRVGANVLTF. The CDR3 nucleotides are TGTGCCAGCAGCGACAGGGTTGGGGCCAACGTCCTGACTTTC.